The source of this T cell receptor beta chain is a study of blood T cells in healthy people across ages. Points from the study as a whole: Underestimates were what the diversity estimates from one million T cells were considered to be.

For the second PCR, which ran for roughly 6 to 12 cycles, a sample-barcoded 5' primer and a J-beta primer mix were used. Tags on each cDNA molecule came from a template-switch adaptor with 12 random nucleotides. TCRdb re-called the 5' RACE reads through MiXCR, storing one row per CDR3 protein. This sample has 780,000 or so distinct CDR3 sequences; 25% occur once, and the top ten carry under 4.5%. The CDR3 covers 13 residues. V was clipped by 6 bases and J by 3 bases, with 12 bases between them. Germline CDR1 and CDR2: SQVTM and ANQGSEA. This clonotype has only a few counts. The antigen is unknown. These same records also appear under a second study, on T cells of mothers and their children. That work contributes: Slightly higher but non-significant overlap marked related mother-child pairs versus unrelated pairs.

The material sequenced was blood. V is TRBV29-1 and J is TRBJ1-5; TRBD1 might be the D (6 bases). The clonotype originates from a boy aged 10-17 years in good health. This CDR3 reads CSVLQGTNQPQHF. The CDR3 coding sequence is TGCAGCGTCCTACAGGGAACCAATCAGCCCCAGCATTTT.